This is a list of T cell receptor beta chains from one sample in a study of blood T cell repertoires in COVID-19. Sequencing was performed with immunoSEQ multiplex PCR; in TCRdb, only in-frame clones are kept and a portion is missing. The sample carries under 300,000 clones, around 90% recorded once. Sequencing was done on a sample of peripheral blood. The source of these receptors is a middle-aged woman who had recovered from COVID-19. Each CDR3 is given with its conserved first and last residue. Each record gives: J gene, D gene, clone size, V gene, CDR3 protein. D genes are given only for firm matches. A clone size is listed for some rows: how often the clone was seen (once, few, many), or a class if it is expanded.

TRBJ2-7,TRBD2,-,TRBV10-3,CAISDRASGRGFEQYF
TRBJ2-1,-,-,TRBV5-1,CASSWPGGDEQFF
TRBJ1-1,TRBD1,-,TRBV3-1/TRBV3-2,CASSPWDRMGTEAFF
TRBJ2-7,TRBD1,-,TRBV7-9,CASTKTGGSYEQYF
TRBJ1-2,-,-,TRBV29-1,CSLAAPTGNYGYTF
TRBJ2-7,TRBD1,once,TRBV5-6,CASSPLDRDSYEQYF
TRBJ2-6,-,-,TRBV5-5,CASSPVPGGANVLTF
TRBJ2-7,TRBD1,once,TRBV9,CASSSRGQGPEQYF
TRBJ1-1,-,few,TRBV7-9,CASSLRQPMNTEAFF
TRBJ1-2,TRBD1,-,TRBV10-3,CAISGTGEGGYTF
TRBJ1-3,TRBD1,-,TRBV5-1,CASSADRVGGNTIYF
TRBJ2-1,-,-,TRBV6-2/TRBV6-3,CASSHEGRVGFF
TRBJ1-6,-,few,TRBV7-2,CASSLAGAYNSPLHF
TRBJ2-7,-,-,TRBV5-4,CASTQAGSPYEQYF
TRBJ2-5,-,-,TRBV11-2,CASTPRSGGTQYF
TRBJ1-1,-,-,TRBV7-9,CASKPRGTGSTEAFF
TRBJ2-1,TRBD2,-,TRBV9,CASSPRLAGVDEQFF
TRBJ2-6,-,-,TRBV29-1,CSVARGSGANVLTF
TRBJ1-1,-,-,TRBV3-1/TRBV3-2,CASSPSAGTEAFF
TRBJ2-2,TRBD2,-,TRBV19,CASSIWFLAGGDTGELFF
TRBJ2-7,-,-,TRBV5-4,CASSFSQRGEQYF
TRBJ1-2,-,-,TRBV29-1,CSVGGVGDGYTF
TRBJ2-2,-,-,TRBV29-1,CSAWGAGELFF
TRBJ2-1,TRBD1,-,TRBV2,CASSGQGRVSNEQFF
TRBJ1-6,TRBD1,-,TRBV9,CASSPGQGPGSYNSPLHF
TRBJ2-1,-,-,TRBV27,CASSSGLRLAPHNEQFF
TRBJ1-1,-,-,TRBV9,CASSVARQDAFF
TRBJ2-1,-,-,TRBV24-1,CVTGGEGKSSYNEQFF
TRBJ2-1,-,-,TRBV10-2,CASTTQGGESEQFF
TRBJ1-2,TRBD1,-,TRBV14,CASSPAHRGPGYTF
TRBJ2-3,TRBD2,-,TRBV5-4,CASSRGASGSTDTQYF
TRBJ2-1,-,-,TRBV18,CASSPLGRGSYNEQFF
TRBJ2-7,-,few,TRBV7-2,CASSLGRAPPQLNF